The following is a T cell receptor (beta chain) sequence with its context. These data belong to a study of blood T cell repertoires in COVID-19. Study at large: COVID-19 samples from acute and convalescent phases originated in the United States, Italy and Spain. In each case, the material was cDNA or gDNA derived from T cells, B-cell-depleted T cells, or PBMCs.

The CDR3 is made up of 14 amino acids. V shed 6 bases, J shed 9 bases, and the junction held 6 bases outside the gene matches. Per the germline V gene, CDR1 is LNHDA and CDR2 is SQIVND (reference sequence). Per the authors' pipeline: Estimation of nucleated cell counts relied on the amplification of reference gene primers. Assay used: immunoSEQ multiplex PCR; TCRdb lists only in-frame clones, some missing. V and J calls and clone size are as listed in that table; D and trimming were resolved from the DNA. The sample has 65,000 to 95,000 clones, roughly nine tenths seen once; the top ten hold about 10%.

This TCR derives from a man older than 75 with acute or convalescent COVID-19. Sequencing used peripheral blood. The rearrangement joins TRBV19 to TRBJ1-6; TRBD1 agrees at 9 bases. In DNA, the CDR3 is TGTGCCAGTAGCGAACAGGGGGCCAGTTCACCCCTCCACTTT. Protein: CASSEQGASSPLHF.